Listed here is a single T cell receptor beta chain. The antigen is undetermined. The data derive from a study of graft-versus-host responses after intestinal transplantation. Background on the study: Transplants were multivisceral, liver-intestinal, or isolated intestinal. Tacrolimus plus steroids were given to all recipients for roughly three years, preceded by anti-thymocyte globulin induction.

Study observations and caveats: There were GvH clones found in recipient marrow, and some of them appeared first in ileum or blood. High graft-versus-host to host-versus-graft clonal ratios were seen in allografts of patients with graft-donor T cell macrochimerism.

CDR3 size: 14 residues. CDR1 and CDR2 (germline): SNHLY, FYNNEI. Trimming at V came to 5 bases and at J to 5 bases, leaving 5 bases not matched to a gene. Some clones are missing from TCRdb's copy, which holds only in-frame ones; the method was immunoSEQ multiplex PCR. The table lists over 65,000 clones, 91% of them singletons. This sequence joins TRBV2 and TRBJ1-1, with TRBD1 identical over 10 bases. The TCR sequence derives from a human donor who received an intestinal transplant. The material was unstimulated CD4+ T cells sorted from spleen or lymph node cells, obtained before intestinal transplant. CDR3 in amino acids: CASSWDRGSTEAFF. CDR3 in DNA: TGTGCCAGCAGTTGGGACAGGGGCAGTACTGAAGCTTTCTTT. Based on the CDR3 plus reference TRBV2 and TRBJ1-1, the full variable domain is EPEVTQTPSHQVTQMGQEVILRCVPISNHLYFYWYRQILGQKVEFLVSFYNNEISEKSEIFDDQFSVERPDGSNFTLKIRSTKLEDSAMYFCASSWDRGSTEAFFGQGTRLTVV.